The 23 T cell receptor beta chains below were found in one sample sequenced in a study of blood T cell repertoires in COVID-19. Only in-frame clones appear in the TCRdb table, and some are missing; sequencing was by immunoSEQ multiplex PCR. The table has under 200,000 clones, about 81% seen once; the top ten hold roughly 7%. Material: PBMCs or T cells enriched from blood (not recorded which). The source of these receptors is a man over 45 who had recovered from COVID-19.

The count of this clone is one. V is TRBV9 and J is TRBJ1-6; 8 nucleotides align to TRBD1. Trimming took 5 bases from V and 9 from J; bases not matched to a gene: 1. This CDR3 has 12 amino acids. Germline V lookup: CDR1 SGDLS, CDR2 YYNGEE. The chain's CDR3 is CASSQGASPLHF. The CDR3 DNA reads as TGTGCCAGCAGTCAGGGGGCTTCACCCCTCCACTTT.

This rearrangement joins TRBV18 to TRBJ2-5; maybe TRBD1 (6 bases). CDR3 size: 16 residues. In germline, CDR1 is KGHSH, CDR2 LQKENI. Trimming stripped 4 bases from V and 5 bases from J, with 20 bases between. CDR3 residues: CASSQQTGGRWETQYF. The CDR3 nucleotides read TGTGCCAGCTCACAACAAACTGGGGGCAGGTGGGAGACCCAGTACTTC.

The J gene is TRBJ2-3, the V gene TRBV5-4; 7 nucleotides match TRBD2. CDR1 is SGHNT, CDR2 YYREEE, per germline (reference sequence). J was trimmed by 1 base and V by 2 bases; bases with no gene match: 1. The CDR3 has 14 amino acids. CDR3 sequence: CASSFRGGTDTQYF. The CDR3 bases are TGTGCCAGCAGCTTTCGGGGGGGCACAGATACGCAGTATTTT.

This clone has only one observation. The J gene is TRBJ2-1, the V gene TRBV11-2; D is perhaps TRBD2 (6 bases). The V gene's germline CDR1 is SGHAT and CDR2 FQNNGV. V was trimmed by 5 bases and J by 9 bases, leaving 14 bases between them. CDR3 length: 13 residues. CDR3 sequence (DNA): TGTGCCAGCAGCGGATATGGAGGGATTGAGCAGTTCTTC. It yields the protein CASSGYGGIEQFF.

This clone was counted once. The rearrangement uses TRBV11-3 and TRBJ2-5, with 9 bases that match TRBD2. The CDR3 sequence is 16 residues long. Germline CDR1 and CDR2: SGHNT and YENEEA. Trimming removed 3 bases from V and 4 bases from J; junction bases left unmatched: 9. CDR3 sequence reads: CASSLPAGGPGETQYF. The CDR3 DNA sequence: TGTGCCAGCAGCTTGCCTGCGGGGGGGCCTGGAGAGACCCAGTACTTC.

The chain couples TRBV30 to TRBJ2-1; 9 bases are shared with TRBD2. This CDR3 comprises 14 residues. CDR1 is GTSNPN and CDR2 is SVGIG in the germline V gene (reference sequence). V shed 3 bases and J 2 bases; nucleotides not matched to a gene: 2. The CDR3, as DNA: TGTGCCTGGAGCGCGGGGGGGCCCTACAATGAGCAGTTCTTC. This encodes CAWSAGGPYNEQFF.

The chain carries TRBV7-9 and TRBJ1-4; perhaps TRBD1 as D (5 bases). V lost 1 base and J lost 7, with 13 bases in between. Germline loops: CDR1 SEHNR, CDR2 FQNEAQ (reference sequence). This CDR3 is 15 amino acids long. The CDR3 sequence: CASSLGQGWGEKLFF. CDR3 DNA: TGTGCCAGCAGCTTAGGCCAGGGATGGGGTGAAAAACTGTTTTTT.

The chain joins TRBV13 to TRBJ2-7, with D uncertain. There are 12 residues in the CDR3. V gave up 5 bases and J gave up 3 bases, with 8 bases separating them. Per the germline V gene, CDR1 is PRHDT and CDR2 is FYEKMQ (reference sequence). The CDR3 region is CASSLNNYEQYF. DNA of the CDR3: TGTGCCAGCAGCCTGAACAACTACGAGCAGTACTTC.

This clone was seen more than once but under ten times. J is TRBJ1-5 and V is TRBV4-1; TRBD1 matches 12 bases. J was trimmed by 1 base and V by 0 bases; bases with no gene match: 10. This CDR3 has 20 amino acids. Germline V gene lookup returns CDR1 MGHRA and CDR2 YSYEKL. The CDR3 is CASSQDRWGQGALSNQPQHF. CDR3 DNA: TGCGCCAGCAGCCAAGATCGCTGGGGACAGGGGGCTCTAAGCAATCAGCCCCAGCATTTT.

The V and J genes are TRBV7-6 and TRBJ1-6; the D gene is possibly TRBD1 (5 bases). Germline CDR1 reads SGHVS; CDR2 reads FNYEAQ. This CDR3 is built from 16 residues. Trimming took off 3 bases at V and 7 bases at J, with 16 bases between the two ends. The CDR3 sequence is CASSFSDRGKNSPLHF. The DNA for the CDR3 is TGTGCCAGCAGCTTTTCGGACCGGGGGAAGAATTCACCCCTCCACTTT.

V usage is TRBV18 and J usage is TRBJ2-3; D unresolved. The CDR3 totals 16 residues. Trimming cost V 0 bases and J 0 bases, with 10 bases left between them. The germline gives CDR1 KGHSH, CDR2 LQKENI. The chain's CDR3 is CASSPPQATSTDTQYF. CDR3 nucleotides: TGTGCCAGCTCACCACCTCAGGCAACTAGCACAGATACGCAGTATTTT.

The chain combines TRBV6-2 or TRBV6-3 with TRBJ2-3; no clear D. Germline V lookup: CDR1 MNHEY, CDR2 SVGEGT. Trimming cost V 0 bases and J 3 bases, with 7 bases left between them. The CDR3 is 14 amino acids. CDR3 nucleotides: TGTGCCAGCAGTTACTCCGCAGGTACAGATACGCAGTATTTT. This encodes CASSYSAGTDTQYF.

The chain has TRBV19 and TRBJ2-3; 8 bases align to TRBD1. CDR1 is LNHDA, CDR2 SQIVND, per germline (reference sequence). V dropped 6 bases and J dropped 3; count of bases not matched to a gene: 2. The CDR3 covers 13 residues. The CDR3 here is CASSRGRTDTQYF. CDR3 bases: TGTGCCAGTAGCAGGGGGCGGACAGATACGCAGTATTTT.

This chain joins TRBV19 and TRBJ2-3; 15 bases agree with TRBD2. CDR3 length: 20 residues. Looked up from germline, CDR1 is LNHDA and CDR2 is SQIVND (reference sequence). V dropped 5 bases and J dropped 1; count of bases not matched to a gene: 13. CDR3 in DNA: TGTGCCAGTAGTCTCCTCCCGGGACTAGCGGGGGGAAGGGGCACAGATACGCAGTATTTT. It encodes CASSLLPGLAGGRGTDTQYF.

Turning to this clone: A read error may explain this, as a much larger clone is one base away. The same CDR3 also results from other DNA sequences found in this sample. The chain links TRBV18 to TRBJ2-7; a possible D gene is TRBD1 (6 bases). The CDR3 has 16 amino acids. Looked up from germline, CDR1 is KGHSH and CDR2 is LQKENI. Here the CDR3 reads CASSPPLQGSPYEQYF. CDR3 sequence (DNA): TGTGCCAGCTCACCACCCCTTCAGGGGTCCCCCTACGAACAGTACTTC.

The chain recombines TRBV7-2 with TRBJ1-6, with a weak D call TRBD1 (6 bases). The CDR3 spans 15 residues. Germline assignment: CDR1 SGHTA and CDR2 FQGNSA. With 0 bases removed from V and 7 bases from J, the gap between germline ends came to 10 bases. In DNA form, the CDR3 reads TGTGCCAGCAGCTTAGCTCCAGGGGAGAATTCACCCCTCCACTTT. This sequence encodes CASSLAPGENSPLHF. Filled out from reference TRBV7-2 and TRBJ1-6, the complete variable domain reads GAGVSQSPSNKVTEKGKDVELRCDPISGHTALYWYRQSLGQGLEFLIYFQGNSAPDKSGLPSDRFSAERTGGSVSTLTIQRTQQEDSAVYLCASSLAPGENSPLHFGNGTRLTVT.

The chain couples TRBV30 to TRBJ1-2; D is possibly TRBD1 (5 bases). Germline assignment: CDR1 GTSNPN and CDR2 SVGIG (reference sequence). This CDR3 is built from 13 residues. V lost 3 bases to trimming and J lost 9 bases, with 17 bases between them. CDR3 residues: CAWSVRRKGSYTF. In nucleotides, the CDR3 is TGTGCCTGGAGCGTGCGCCGTAAGGGGAGCTACACCTTC.

This clone came up a few times. The rearrangement links TRBV30 to TRBJ1-6; 7 nucleotides agree with TRBD1. This CDR3 is 13 amino acids long. The V gene end was trimmed by 4 bases and the J gene end by 8 bases; junction bases not matched to a gene: 5. Germline loops: CDR1 GTSNPN, CDR2 SVGIG (reference sequence). The CDR3 bases are TGTGCCTGGAACCGGGACAGATATTCACCCCTCCACTTT. This sequence encodes CAWNRDRYSPLHF.

The rearrangement joins TRBV19 to TRBJ1-5, with D uncertain. CDR1 LNHDA and CDR2 SQIVND come from the germline V gene (reference sequence). The CDR3 has 14 amino acids. V lost 3 bases, J lost 5 bases, and 11 bases lay in between. CDR3 in amino acids: CASSISRLDQPQHF. CDR3 coding DNA: TGTGCCAGTAGTATTTCCAGATTGGATCAGCCCCAGCATTTT. The full variable domain, its missing parts supplied by reference TRBV19 and TRBJ1-5, is DGGITQSPKYLFRKEGQNVTLSCEQNLNHDAMYWYRQDPGQGLRLIYYSQIVNDFQKGDIAEGYSVSREKKESFPLTVTSAQKNPTAFYLCASSISRLDQPQHFGDGTRLSIL.

CDR3 DNA sequence: TGTGCCAGCTCACCGGTAGCGCCGAGCTACGAGCAGTACTTC. It encodes CASSPVAPSYEQYF. The rearrangement joins TRBV18 to TRBJ2-7, with a tentative D call TRBD2 (5 bases). V was shortened by 3 bases and J by 3 bases, with 12 bases between the two germline ends. The CDR3 consists of 14 residues. In germline, CDR1 is KGHSH, CDR2 LQKENI.

This clone has only one observation. The gene calls are TRBV7-9 and TRBJ1-5; D not resolved. Trimming took 3 bases from V and 3 from J, leaving 6 bases between them. Germline CDR1 is SEHNR and CDR2 is FQNEAQ (reference sequence). CDR3 length: 13 residues. Written as DNA, the CDR3 is TGTGCCAGCAGCTTCCAGGACAATCAGCCCCAGCATTTT. It is translated as CASSFQDNQPQHF.

This clone occurred once. The chain links TRBV18 to TRBJ2-1; TRBD1 matches at 8 bases. The CDR3 runs to 13 residues. Germline CDR1 and CDR2: KGHSH and LQKENI. Trimming at V came to 4 bases and at J to 8 bases, leaving 4 bases not matched to a gene. CDR3: CASSRDRQDEQFF. In DNA, the CDR3 is TGTGCCAGCTCACGGGACAGGCAGGATGAGCAGTTCTTC.

This chain connects TRBV2 to TRBJ1-5; tentatively, D is TRBD1 (6 bases). The germline gives CDR1 SNHLY, CDR2 FYNNEI. V was clipped by 6 bases and J by 6 bases, with 12 bases between them. CDR3 length: 13 amino acids. CDR3 sequence (DNA): TGTGCCAGCAGCATGACAGGCGTTCAGCCCCAGCATTTT. It specifies CASSMTGVQPQHF. The complete variable domain, with remaining parts taken from reference TRBV2 and TRBJ1-5, reads EPEVTQTPSHQVTQMGQEVILRCVPISNHLYFYWYRQILGQKVEFLVSFYNNEISEKSEIFDDQFSVERPDGSNFTLKIRSTKLEDSAMYFCASSMTGVQPQHFGDGTRLSIL.